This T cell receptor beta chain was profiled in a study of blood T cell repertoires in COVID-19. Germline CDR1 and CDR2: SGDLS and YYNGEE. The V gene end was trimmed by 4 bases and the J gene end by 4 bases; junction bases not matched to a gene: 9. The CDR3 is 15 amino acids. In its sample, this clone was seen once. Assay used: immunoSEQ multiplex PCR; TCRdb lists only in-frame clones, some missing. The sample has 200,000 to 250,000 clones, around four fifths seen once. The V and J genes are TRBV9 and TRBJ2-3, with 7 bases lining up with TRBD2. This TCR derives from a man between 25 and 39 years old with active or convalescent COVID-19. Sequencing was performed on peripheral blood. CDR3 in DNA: TGTGCCAGCAGCAGGGGCGGGAGTGGCGCAGATACGCAGTATTTT. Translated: CASSRGGSGADTQYF.